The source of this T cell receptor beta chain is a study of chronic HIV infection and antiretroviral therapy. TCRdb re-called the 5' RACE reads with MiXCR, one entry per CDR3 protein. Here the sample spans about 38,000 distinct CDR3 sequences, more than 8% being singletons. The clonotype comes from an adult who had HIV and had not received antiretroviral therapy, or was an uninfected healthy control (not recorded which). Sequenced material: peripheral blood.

The CDR3 bases are TGTGCCAGCAGTTTTGGGGGAGGCACAGATACGCAGTATTTT. Its translation is CASSFGGGTDTQYF. This chain connects TRBV28 to TRBJ2-3; D tentatively reads TRBD1 or TRBD2 (5 bases each). The CDR3 is 14 amino acids. Germline V gene lookup returns CDR1 MDHEN and CDR2 SYDVKM. V lost 3 bases to trimming and J lost 1 base, with 8 bases between them.